This T cell receptor beta chain was recovered during a study of blood T cell repertoires in COVID-19. Whole-study context: The origin of the acute and convalescent COVID-19 samples was the United States, Italy and Spain.

Per the original methods: By means of reference gene primer amplification, nucleated cell counts were estimated. TCRdb keeps only in-frame clones here, not all; method: immunoSEQ multiplex PCR. From that table come the V and J calls and clone size; the DNA was used to work out D and trimming. The sample shows approximately 90,000 clones, roughly 80% of them seen only once. The TCR was taken from a man in his forties or fifties with acute or convalescent COVID-19. Sequencing input: peripheral blood.

CDR3 coding DNA: TGTGCCAGCGTACAGGGCCATAGGTCTGGAAACACCATATATTTT. This gives the protein CASVQGHRSGNTIYF. The genes are TRBV28 and TRBJ1-3; D is perhaps TRBD1 (6 bases). There are 15 residues in the CDR3. The V end lost 8 bases, the J end lost 1 base, and 15 bases lay between the germline ends. Per germline, CDR1 MDHEN and CDR2 SYDVKM.